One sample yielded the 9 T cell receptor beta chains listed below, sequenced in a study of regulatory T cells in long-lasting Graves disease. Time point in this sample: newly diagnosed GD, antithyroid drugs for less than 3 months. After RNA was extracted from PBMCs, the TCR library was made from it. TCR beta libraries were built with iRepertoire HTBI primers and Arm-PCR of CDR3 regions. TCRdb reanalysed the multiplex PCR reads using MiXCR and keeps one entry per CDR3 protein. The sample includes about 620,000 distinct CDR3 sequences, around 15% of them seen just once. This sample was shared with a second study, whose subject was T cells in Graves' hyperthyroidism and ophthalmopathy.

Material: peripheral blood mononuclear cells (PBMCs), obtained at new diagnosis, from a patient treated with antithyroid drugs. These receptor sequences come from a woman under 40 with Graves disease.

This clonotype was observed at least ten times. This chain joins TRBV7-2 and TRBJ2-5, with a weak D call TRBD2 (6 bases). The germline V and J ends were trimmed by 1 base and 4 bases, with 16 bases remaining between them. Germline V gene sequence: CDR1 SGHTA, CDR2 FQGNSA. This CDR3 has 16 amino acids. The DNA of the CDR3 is TGTGCCAGCAGCTTAGTGGGTAGCGTGGGGGGAGAGACCCAGTACTTC. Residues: CASSLVGSVGGETQYF.

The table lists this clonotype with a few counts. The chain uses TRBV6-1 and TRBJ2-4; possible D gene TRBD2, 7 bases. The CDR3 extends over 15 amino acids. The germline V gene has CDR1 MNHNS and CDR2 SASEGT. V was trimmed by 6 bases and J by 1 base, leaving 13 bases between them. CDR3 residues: CASRSAGAAKNIQYF. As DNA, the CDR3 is TGTGCCAGCAGATCTGCGGGGGCGGCCAAAAACATTCAGTACTTC.

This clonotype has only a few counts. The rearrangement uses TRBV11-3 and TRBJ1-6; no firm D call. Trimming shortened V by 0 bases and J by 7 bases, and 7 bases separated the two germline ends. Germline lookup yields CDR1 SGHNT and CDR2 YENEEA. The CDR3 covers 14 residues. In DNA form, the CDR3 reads TGTGCCAGCAGCTTAGATGGGAGGAATTCACCCCTCCACTTT. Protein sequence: CASSLDGRNSPLHF.

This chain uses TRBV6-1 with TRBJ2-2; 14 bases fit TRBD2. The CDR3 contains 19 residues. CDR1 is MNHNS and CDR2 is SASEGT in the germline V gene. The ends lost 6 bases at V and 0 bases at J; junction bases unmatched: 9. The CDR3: CASSRPRLAGGANTGELFF. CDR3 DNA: TGTGCCAGCAGCCGACCCCGACTAGCGGGAGGGGCGAACACCGGGGAGCTGTTTTTT.

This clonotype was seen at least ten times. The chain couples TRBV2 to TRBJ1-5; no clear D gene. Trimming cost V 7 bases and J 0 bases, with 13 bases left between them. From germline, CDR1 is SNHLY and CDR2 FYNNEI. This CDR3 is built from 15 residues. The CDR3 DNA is TGTGCCAGCACCCCAGGACTGAATAGCAATCAGCCCCAGCATTTT. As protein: CASTPGLNSNQPQHF.

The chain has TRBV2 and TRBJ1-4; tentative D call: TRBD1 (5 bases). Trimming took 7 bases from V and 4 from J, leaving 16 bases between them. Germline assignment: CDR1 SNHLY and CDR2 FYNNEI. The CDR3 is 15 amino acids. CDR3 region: CASTIGHLFNEKLFF. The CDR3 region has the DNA TGTGCCAGCACCATCGGACACTTGTTTAATGAAAAACTGTTTTTT.

CDR3 residues: CASNYRDRGTREQFF. Here the CDR3 DNA reads TGTGCCAGCAACTACCGGGACAGGGGGACTAGGGAGCAGTTCTTC. The V and J genes are TRBV6-1 and TRBJ2-1; 11 positions match TRBD1. The trim removed 7 bases at V and 10 bases at J, leaving 12 bases unmatched. CDR3 length: 15 amino acids. Germline lookup yields CDR1 MNHNS and CDR2 SASEGT.

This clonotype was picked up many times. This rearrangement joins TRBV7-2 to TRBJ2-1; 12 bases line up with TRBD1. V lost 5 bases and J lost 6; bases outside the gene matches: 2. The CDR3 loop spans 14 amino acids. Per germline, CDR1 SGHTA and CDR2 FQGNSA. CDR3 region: CASSRDRGLNEQFF. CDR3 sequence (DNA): TGTGCCAGCAGCAGGGACAGGGGGCTCAATGAGCAGTTCTTC.

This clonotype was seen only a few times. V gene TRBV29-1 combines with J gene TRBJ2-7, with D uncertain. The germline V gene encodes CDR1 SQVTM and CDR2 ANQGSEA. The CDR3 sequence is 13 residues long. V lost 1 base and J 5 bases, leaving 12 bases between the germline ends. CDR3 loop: CSVEGVRLNEQYF. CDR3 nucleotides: TGCAGCGTTGAAGGTGTCAGGCTCAACGAGCAGTACTTC.